Listed below are T cell receptor beta chains from one sample, sequenced in a study of blood T cell repertoires in COVID-19. Repertoires were generated with immunoSEQ multiplex PCR, while TCRdb's copy carries only in-frame clones and drops some. The sample shows over 100,000 clones, about 89% of them seen only once. Sequencing used peripheral blood. These receptors came from a woman aged 70-85 years with COVID-19, enrolled during active disease. Each CDR3 is given with its conserved first and last residue. D genes are given only for firm matches. Rows may omit the clone size; those that give it use once, few, many or a size class.

j_call v_call d_call clone_size cdr3_nt cdr3_aa
TRBJ2-3 TRBV11-3 TRBD1 . TGTGCCAGCAGCACCCGACAGGGGGTCGCACCAGATACGCAGTATTTT CASSTRQGVAPDTQYF
TRBJ2-1 TRBV11-3 TRBD2 once TGTGCCAGCAGCTCCATGACTAGCGGGGGTGGTGAGCAGTTCTTC CASSSMTSGGGEQFF
TRBJ1-5 TRBV30 . . TGTGCCTGGAGTCGCAGGGCCAATCAGCCCCAGCATTTT CAWSRRANQPQHF
TRBJ2-2 TRBV16 . few TGTGCCAGCAGCCAGGACAGCGGGGAGCTGTTTTTT CASSQDSGELFF
TRBJ2-7 TRBV28 TRBD1 . TGTGCCAGCAGTTTATACAGGGGGGAAGGCGAGCAGTACTTC CASSLYRGEGEQYF
TRBJ2-2 TRBV28 . . TGTGCCAGCAGTCTAGGATCCCGGAGCACCGGGGAGCTGTTTTTT CASSLGSRSTGELFF
TRBJ2-1 TRBV5-1 TRBD1 . TGCGCCAGCAGCATGGGACAGTCCTACAATGAGCAGTTCTTC CASSMGQSYNEQFF
TRBJ1-2 TRBV7-3 TRBD1 . TGTGCCAGCAGCTTAAGGGGGACAGGCCCGGGCTACACCTTC CASSLRGTGPGYTF
TRBJ1-1 TRBV19 . . TGTGCCAGTAGTCAGGTGGGGGGGACCCCTGGAGCTTTCTTT CASSQVGGTPGAFF
TRBJ2-5 TRBV2 TRBD2 . TGTGCCAGCTTAGCGGGGGAGACCCAGTACTTC CASLAGETQYF
TRBJ1-2 TRBV7-9 . . TGTGCCAGCAGCTTCGACAGTTTTGCTTATGGCTACACCTTC CASSFDSFAYGYTF
TRBJ2-5 TRBV5-1 TRBD2 . TGCGCCAGCAAGAATAGCGGGGGGCAAGAGACCCAGTACTTC CASKNSGGQETQYF
TRBJ2-7 TRBV10-3 TRBD1 . TGTGCCATCCAGGACAGGGGGGGTTACGAGCAGTACTTC CAIQDRGGYEQYF
TRBJ1-6 TRBV7-6 . . TGTGCCAGCAGCTTGAGAATGGATAATTCACCCCTCCACTTT CASSLRMDNSPLHF
TRBJ2-2 TRBV11-2 . . TGTGCCAGCAGCTTAGAGGGCCGGAACACCGGGGAGCTGTTTTTT CASSLEGRNTGELFF
TRBJ1-2 TRBV7-2 TRBD1 . TGTGCCAGCAGCTTAGCCGGGACAGTACGCTACACCTTC CASSLAGTVRYTF
TRBJ2-5 TRBV11-1 TRBD1 . TGTGCCAGCAGCATTGGACAGGCGCCTAAAACCCAGTACTTC CASSIGQAPKTQYF
TRBJ1-2 TRBV29-1 . few TGCAGCGTTGAAGACCCCCCGCCGGGGGGAAACTATGGCTACACCTTC CSVEDPPPGGNYGYTF
TRBJ1-2 TRBV2 TRBD1 . TGTGCCAGCAGCGTGGACAGGGTTGATGGCTACACCTTC CASSVDRVDGYTF
TRBJ2-3 TRBV4-2 TRBD2 . TGTGCCAGCAGCCAAGACACGGGGGGTATGGCAGATACGCAGTATTTT CASSQDTGGMADTQYF
TRBJ2-3 TRBV28 TRBD2 . TGTGCCAGCAGTTTGGGGCTAGCGGGGGGCAGGGTAGATACGCAGTATTTT CASSLGLAGGRVDTQYF
TRBJ1-2 TRBV30 . . TGTGCCTGGTCCAGGGGAAACTATGGCTACACCTTC CAWSRGNYGYTF
TRBJ2-7 TRBV5-1 . . TGCGCCAGCAGCTCAGTCTACGAGCAGTACTTC CASSSVYEQYF
TRBJ1-2 TRBV19 . . TGTGCCAGTAGTACTCCCGGACAGAGCTATGGCTACACCTTC CASSTPGQSYGYTF
TRBJ1-5 TRBV19 . . TGTGCCAGTAGTATTGGGACACCGTTTGGCAATCAGCCCCAGCATTTT CASSIGTPFGNQPQHF
TRBJ2-3 TRBV4-2 TRBD2 . TGTGCCAGCAGCCCGGAAGCGGGGGGCAGCACAGATACGCAGTATTTT CASSPEAGGSTDTQYF
TRBJ2-7 TRBV24-1 . . TGTGCCACCAGTGATCCGGAACAGGTCGAGGAGCAGTACTTC CATSDPEQVEEQYF
TRBJ1-6 TRBV5-5 . . TGTGCCAGCAGCCGACAGTTAACTCTGAGCTCCTATAATTCACCCCTCCACTTT CASSRQLTLSSYNSPLHF
TRBJ2-2 TRBV19 . . TGTGCCACAGGGGCGATTGGTGGCACCGGGGAGCTGTTTTTT CATGAIGGTGELFF
TRBJ1-2 TRBV28 TRBD1 . TGTGCCAGCAGAAACAGGGGGGTGCATGGCTACACCTTC CASRNRGVHGYTF
TRBJ2-2 TRBV19 TRBD2 once TGTGCCAGTACCCAAGGGACTAGCGGGCGAACCGGGGAGCTGTTTTTT CASTQGTSGRTGELFF
TRBJ1-1 TRBV7-2 TRBD1 . TGTGCCAGCAGCTTAGAGACAGGGTTTGGGATGAGCACTGAAGCTTTCTTT CASSLETGFGMSTEAFF
TRBJ1-5 TRBV11-2 . . TGTGCCAGCAGCCTCGGACAGCATAGCAATCAGCCCCAGCATTTT CASSLGQHSNQPQHF
TRBJ2-5 TRBV5-1 . . TGCGCCAGCAGCGAAGCGGCCCGAGAGACCCAGTACTTC CASSEAARETQYF
TRBJ2-1 TRBV2 TRBD1 . TGTGCCAGCAGGGCTGGGACAGGTAACTACAATGAGCAGTTCTTC CASRAGTGNYNEQFF
TRBJ2-7 TRBV5-1 . . TGCGCCAGCAGCTTCCTAGACCCGGGAGACGAGCAGTACTTC CASSFLDPGDEQYF
TRBJ2-2 TRBV7-6 TRBD2 . TGTGCCAGCAGCCCACGGGACCCCGGGGGGGCCGGGGAGCTGTTTTTT CASSPRDPGGAGELFF
TRBJ2-3 TRBV28 . once TGTGCCAGCAGGACCCGGCGGGACAGCACAGATACGCAGTATTTT CASRTRRDSTDTQYF
TRBJ1-1 TRBV7-9 . . TGTGCCAGCAGCTCTCGGGGTTTCACTGAAGCTTTCTTT CASSSRGFTEAFF
TRBJ1-1 TRBV28 . . TGTGCCAGCAGTTTCCGCCTAATGAACACTGAAGCTTTCTTT CASSFRLMNTEAFF
TRBJ2-1 TRBV2 TRBD2 . TGTGCCAGCAGCGAGCCACTAGCGGGGGGGCCCAATGAGCAGTTCTTC CASSEPLAGGPNEQFF
TRBJ1-1 TRBV9 . . TGTGCCAGCAGCGTAGTGGGGGGATCCACTGAAGCTTTCTTT CASSVVGGSTEAFF
TRBJ1-1 TRBV29-1 . . TGCAGCGCTGGGGGGATACGGGGGAACACTGAAGCTTTCTTT CSAGGIRGNTEAFF
TRBJ1-2 TRBV28 . once TGTGCCAGCAGTTCTCCCCCGGGAGTCGAGGGCTACACCTTC CASSSPPGVEGYTF
TRBJ1-6 TRBV30 TRBD1 . TGTGCCTGGAGTGTAGCCGGGACAGGGCCAAATTCACCCCTCCACTTT CAWSVAGTGPNSPLHF
TRBJ1-5 TRBV5-1 TRBD1 . TGCGCCAGCAGGCGGGACAGGGGAGTCGGTCAGCCCCAGCATTTT CASRRDRGVGQPQHF
TRBJ1-2 TRBV20-1 . . TGCAGTGCTAGTGGGGCGGCGAACTTAATAACTGATGCGGGGGGCTACACCTTC CSASGAANLITDAGGYTF
TRBJ2-2 TRBV3-1/TRBV3-2 TRBD2 . TGTGCCAGCAGAAAAATAGGACTAGCGGGGACCCGAGAATCCGGGGAGCTGTTTTTT CASRKIGLAGTRESGELFF
TRBJ2-7 TRBV15 . . TGTGCCACCAGCAGGGAGGAATCCTACGAGCAGTACTTC CATSREESYEQYF
TRBJ1-1 TRBV11-1 TRBD1 . TGTGCCAGCAGCGTACAGGGGGCTGAGAACACTGAAGCTTTCTTT CASSVQGAENTEAFF
TRBJ2-2 TRBV9 TRBD1 . TGTGCCAGCAGCCTGGGACAGGTGGAAACCGGGGAGCTGTTTTTT CASSLGQVETGELFF
TRBJ2-5 TRBV6-2/TRBV6-3 TRBD1 . TGTGCCAGCAGTACAACCCGGGACAGGGGGCGGGGGACCCAGTACTTC CASSTTRDRGRGTQYF
TRBJ1-1 TRBV19 . . TGTGCCAGTAGTATAAGGGGTCAGGACACTGAAGCTTTCTTT CASSIRGQDTEAFF
TRBJ1-1 TRBV6-6 . . TGTGCCAGCAGTTCAACAGGGTTTACTGAAGCTTTCTTT CASSSTGFTEAFF
TRBJ2-1 TRBV3-1/TRBV3-2 TRBD2 . TGTGCCAGCAGCCAAGCCTGGGCGGGACTAGCGGGGGTTAATGAGCAGTTCTTC CASSQAWAGLAGVNEQFF
TRBJ2-5 TRBV11-2 TRBD2 . TGTGCCAGCAGCTTGGAGGCGGGGGGAAAAGAGACCCAGTACTTC CASSLEAGGKETQYF
TRBJ2-1 TRBV11-2 TRBD2 . TGTGCCAGCAGCTTATCTAGCGGGGTTCAGAATGAGCAGTTCTTC CASSLSSGVQNEQFF
TRBJ1-1 TRBV9 TRBD1 . TGTGCCAGCAGCGTGGGGACAGGGGCAATGAGCACTGAAGCTTTCTTT CASSVGTGAMSTEAFF
TRBJ2-3 TRBV30 TRBD1 . TGTGCCTGGAGTGTAGGGGGGACAGGGCTCAAAGATACGCAGTATTTT CAWSVGGTGLKDTQYF
TRBJ2-1 TRBV9 . . TGTGCCAGCAGCCCCATACTGGCCTACAATGAGCAGTTCTTC CASSPILAYNEQFF